The present entry profiles one T cell receptor beta chain with its context. Authors' data handling: ImmunoSEQ supplied junction-only sequences lacking quality scores, so filtering was different. Using immunoSEQ multiplex PCR, the repertoire was profiled, and TCRdb retains in-frame clones only, with some absent. That table furnishes V, J and clone size, whereas the DNA furnished D and trimming. The sample lists around 1.4 million clones; around 98.5% were seen once. Trimming removed 4 bases at V and 4 bases at J, with 23 bases between. Germline CDR1 and CDR2: SGHRS and YFSETQ. The CDR3 is 17 amino acids. The data are from a study of shared clonotypes between healthy human individuals. Study information: The cohort had two women and three men, ages 18 to 49.

The receptor was isolated from a young man in good health. Sequenced sample: naive CD4+ T cells sorted from blood. Subset given: CD45RA+ positively selected. This chain uses TRBV5-1 with TRBJ2-5; D is possibly TRBD2 (5 bases). The CDR3 nucleotides are TGCGCCAGCAGCCAGACCTTGGGTGGAGGCACCCCAGAGACCCAGTACTTC. As protein: CASSQTLGGGTPETQYF.